This is a list of T cell receptor beta chains from one sample in a study of cytomegalovirus exposure and HLA in healthy donors. Repertoires were generated with immunoSEQ multiplex PCR, while TCRdb's copy carries only in-frame clones and drops some. The repertoire holds about 140,000 clones, with roughly 80% as singletons. Sequences were obtained from PBMCs. Every receptor here comes from a female donor in good health and CMV-seronegative. Each CDR3 is given with its conserved first and last residue. D genes are given only for firm matches. Part of the rows lack a size; the others show once, few, many or a class for expanded clones.

cdr3_nt: TGTGCCAGCCCGGGGACAGATTATGGCTACACCTTC; cdr3_aa: CASPGTDYGYTF; v_call: TRBV6-1; clone_size: NA; j_call: TRBJ1-2; d_call: TRBD1
cdr3_nt: TGTGCCAGCAGTGAGGGTTTGGGGCAGGGGGTCGACGAGCAGTACTTC; cdr3_aa: CASSEGLGQGVDEQYF; v_call: TRBV6-1; clone_size: NA; j_call: TRBJ2-7; d_call: TRBD1
cdr3_nt: TGCGCCAGCAGTGAGTCCTTCACAGATACGCAGTATTTT; cdr3_aa: CASSESFTDTQYF; v_call: TRBV10-1; clone_size: few; j_call: TRBJ2-3; d_call: NA
cdr3_nt: TGTGCCAGCAGCTGGACAGGGGAACAGCCCTACGAGCAGTACTTC; cdr3_aa: CASSWTGEQPYEQYF; v_call: TRBV6-5; clone_size: NA; j_call: TRBJ2-7; d_call: TRBD1
cdr3_nt: TGTGCCAGCGGTGATTGGGGGGACAGGGGGCGAATCGGAGATACGCAGTATTTT; cdr3_aa: CASGDWGDRGRIGDTQYF; v_call: TRBV6-1; clone_size: NA; j_call: TRBJ2-3; d_call: TRBD1
cdr3_nt: TGCGCCAGCAGCCAAGTAGTAGCGAACACCTACGAGCAGTACTTC; cdr3_aa: CASSQVVANTYEQYF; v_call: TRBV4-1; clone_size: NA; j_call: TRBJ2-7; d_call: NA
cdr3_nt: TGTGCCAGCAGCTTAGGAGCAGGGGGCTCCTACGAGCAGTACTTC; cdr3_aa: CASSLGAGGSYEQYF; v_call: TRBV7-7; clone_size: NA; j_call: TRBJ2-7; d_call: TRBD1
cdr3_nt: TGTGCCAGTAGTATAGGAGGGCTCGGTGGCTACACCTTC; cdr3_aa: CASSIGGLGGYTF; v_call: TRBV19; clone_size: NA; j_call: TRBJ1-2; d_call: NA
cdr3_nt: TGTGCCAGCAGGCCGGGACAATCGAACACTGAAGCTTTCTTT; cdr3_aa: CASRPGQSNTEAFF; v_call: TRBV6-1; clone_size: NA; j_call: TRBJ1-1; d_call: NA
cdr3_nt: TGCGCCAGCAGTGATCAGCGGGGGGTTGGGGATACGCAGTATTTT; cdr3_aa: CASSDQRGVGDTQYF; v_call: TRBV10-1; clone_size: NA; j_call: TRBJ2-3; d_call: TRBD2
cdr3_nt: TGTGCCAGTAGTATATCGAGGGAAAAACTGTTTTTT; cdr3_aa: CASSISREKLFF; v_call: TRBV19; clone_size: NA; j_call: TRBJ1-4; d_call: NA
cdr3_nt: TGTGCCACCATAGCGGGAGGGCTTAGCACAGATACGCAGTATTTT; cdr3_aa: CATIAGGLSTDTQYF; v_call: TRBV10-3; clone_size: NA; j_call: TRBJ2-3; d_call: TRBD2
cdr3_nt: TGTGCCAGCAGCAAAGCCCAGACAGGGACAGGCGGCTACGAGCAGTACTTC; cdr3_aa: CASSKAQTGTGGYEQYF; v_call: TRBV21-1; clone_size: NA; j_call: TRBJ2-7; d_call: NA
cdr3_nt: TGTGCCAGCAGCTTAAACCCCGCAGGGAATCGAGAGACCCAGTACTTC; cdr3_aa: CASSLNPAGNRETQYF; v_call: TRBV11-2; clone_size: few; j_call: TRBJ2-5; d_call: NA
cdr3_nt: TGTTCCAGCAGCTTACTGGACAGAAGGGGCACCTTC; cdr3_aa: CSSSLLDRRGTF; v_call: TRBV7-9; clone_size: NA; j_call: TRBJ1-2; d_call: NA
cdr3_nt: TGTGCCTGGAGGAGTCACAGTTCACAGCATTTT; cdr3_aa: CAWRSHSSQHF; v_call: TRBV30; clone_size: NA; j_call: TRBJ1-5; d_call: NA
cdr3_nt: TGCAGCGTCGACGACACGGGGGCGCTGTGGGGGGGGGAGCAGTACTTC; cdr3_aa: CSVDDTGALWGGEQYF; v_call: TRBV29-1; clone_size: NA; j_call: TRBJ2-7; d_call: NA
cdr3_nt: TGTGCCAGCAGTGAAGCCCCAGTGAACACTGAAGCTTTCTTT; cdr3_aa: CASSEAPVNTEAFF; v_call: TRBV2; clone_size: few; j_call: TRBJ1-1; d_call: NA
cdr3_nt: TGTGCCAGCAGTGAAGCGCTTCGAGGACTTTCGCGACCACTAGCCGAGCAGTTCTTC; cdr3_aa: CASSEALRGLSRPLAEQFF; v_call: TRBV2; clone_size: NA; j_call: TRBJ2-1; d_call: NA
cdr3_nt: TGCGCCAGCAGCTTGGGTCCAGAGCGGGCCGGGACAGCCTCCTACGAGCAGTACTTC; cdr3_aa: CASSLGPERAGTASYEQYF; v_call: TRBV5-1; clone_size: NA; j_call: TRBJ2-7; d_call: NA
cdr3_nt: TGTGCCACCAGCAGAGATAAGGGGAATGAAAAACTGTTTTTT; cdr3_aa: CATSRDKGNEKLFF; v_call: TRBV15; clone_size: NA; j_call: TRBJ1-4; d_call: NA
cdr3_nt: TGTGCCAGCAGCCATGACAGCTATGGCTACACCTTC; cdr3_aa: CASSHDSYGYTF; v_call: TRBV7-8; clone_size: NA; j_call: TRBJ1-2; d_call: NA
cdr3_nt: TGCGCCAGCAGCCTGGCGGGGGTTGGAAACACCATATATTTT; cdr3_aa: CASSLAGVGNTIYF; v_call: TRBV5-1; clone_size: NA; j_call: TRBJ1-3; d_call: NA
cdr3_nt: TGCAGCGCCAGGACTAGTAACAATGAGCAGTTCTTC; cdr3_aa: CSARTSNNEQFF; v_call: TRBV29-1; clone_size: NA; j_call: TRBJ2-1; d_call: TRBD2
cdr3_nt: TGTGCCAGCAGCTTAGGGGACAGGGGAGAAGCTTTCTTT; cdr3_aa: CASSLGDRGEAFF; v_call: TRBV7-2; clone_size: NA; j_call: TRBJ1-1; d_call: TRBD1
cdr3_nt: TGTGCCAGTAGTATCGGGACAGGGGATTGGGATCAGCCCCAGCATTTT; cdr3_aa: CASSIGTGDWDQPQHF; v_call: TRBV19; clone_size: NA; j_call: TRBJ1-5; d_call: TRBD1
cdr3_nt: TGTGCCAGCTCACCACTGTCGGACAGGGGGCGAATGCTGGCTGGCTACACCTTC; cdr3_aa: CASSPLSDRGRMLAGYTF; v_call: TRBV18; clone_size: NA; j_call: TRBJ1-2; d_call: TRBD1
cdr3_nt: TGTGCCAGCAGCTCAACTAGCGGGAGTTCCAATGAGCAGTTCTTC; cdr3_aa: CASSSTSGSSNEQFF; v_call: TRBV7-9; clone_size: NA; j_call: TRBJ2-1; d_call: TRBD2
cdr3_nt: TGTGCCAGTAGTACGTCGACAGGGAGAAATCAGCCCCAGCATTTT; cdr3_aa: CASSTSTGRNQPQHF; v_call: TRBV19; clone_size: NA; j_call: TRBJ1-5; d_call: TRBD1
cdr3_nt: TGTGCCAGCAGCTTAAAGTGGCAGGGCATGAATGAGCAGTTCTTC; cdr3_aa: CASSLKWQGMNEQFF; v_call: TRBV7-3; clone_size: NA; j_call: TRBJ2-1; d_call: NA
cdr3_nt: TGTGCCAGCAGCTTAGCAGCCAGCGGGAGTTACAATGAGCAGTTCTTC; cdr3_aa: CASSLAASGSYNEQFF; v_call: TRBV7-2; clone_size: once; j_call: TRBJ2-1; d_call: TRBD2
cdr3_nt: TGTGCCAGCAGTACGCGGACTAGTAGCACCGGGGAGCTGTTTTTT; cdr3_aa: CASSTRTSSTGELFF; v_call: TRBV6-5; clone_size: NA; j_call: TRBJ2-2; d_call: TRBD2
cdr3_nt: TGTGCCAGTAGTGCCCGGACGGACAGAACCTACGAGCAGTACTTC; cdr3_aa: CASSARTDRTYEQYF; v_call: TRBV19; clone_size: NA; j_call: TRBJ2-7; d_call: NA
cdr3_nt: TGTGCCAGCAGCGCGACGGGGAATCAGCCCCAGCATTTT; cdr3_aa: CASSATGNQPQHF; v_call: TRBV7-8; clone_size: NA; j_call: TRBJ1-5; d_call: NA
cdr3_nt: TGTGCCAGCACCTTAAATCAGGGGCCCAACACTGAAGCTTTCTTT; cdr3_aa: CASTLNQGPNTEAFF; v_call: TRBV7-9; clone_size: few; j_call: TRBJ1-1; d_call: NA
cdr3_nt: TGCAGCCCCGGGGGGCCTAATTCTGGCACTGAAGCTTTCTTT; cdr3_aa: CSPGGPNSGTEAFF; v_call: TRBV29-1; clone_size: NA; j_call: TRBJ1-1; d_call: NA
cdr3_nt: TGTGCCAGCAGTCTCCAGGGGGCCTTAGGGGCTTTCTTT; cdr3_aa: CASSLQGALGAFF; v_call: TRBV27; clone_size: NA; j_call: TRBJ1-1; d_call: TRBD1
cdr3_nt: TGTGCCAGCAGCTTAATGGTCAGGGGTTCTGGAAACACCATATATTTT; cdr3_aa: CASSLMVRGSGNTIYF; v_call: TRBV7-6; clone_size: NA; j_call: TRBJ1-3; d_call: NA
cdr3_nt: TGTGCCAGCAGCCACTCGACAGGGCCCTACGAGCAGTACTTC; cdr3_aa: CASSHSTGPYEQYF; v_call: TRBV7-6; clone_size: few; j_call: TRBJ2-7; d_call: TRBD1
cdr3_nt: TGTGCCAGCAGTACCCTAGGGGGCCGGGGATATGGCTACACCTTC; cdr3_aa: CASSTLGGRGYGYTF; v_call: TRBV28; clone_size: NA; j_call: TRBJ1-2; d_call: TRBD1
cdr3_nt: TGTGCCAGCAGTGAGACTAGCGGCACTGCCTACGAGCAGTACTTC; cdr3_aa: CASSETSGTAYEQYF; v_call: TRBV6-1; clone_size: NA; j_call: TRBJ2-7; d_call: TRBD2
cdr3_nt: TGTGCCAGCTTAGACGGGGGACAGGGGCGCTATGGCTACACCTTC; cdr3_aa: CASLDGGQGRYGYTF; v_call: TRBV28; clone_size: NA; j_call: TRBJ1-2; d_call: TRBD1
cdr3_nt: TGTGCCAGTAGTATGACGGGGGACAGCTACGAGCAGTACTTC; cdr3_aa: CASSMTGDSYEQYF; v_call: TRBV19; clone_size: NA; j_call: TRBJ2-7; d_call: NA
cdr3_nt: TGTGCCAGCAGCTTGGGGCCCCCAGGGTTGCCTGGAAACACCATATATTTT; cdr3_aa: CASSLGPPGLPGNTIYF; v_call: TRBV5-4; clone_size: NA; j_call: TRBJ1-3; d_call: NA
cdr3_nt: TGTGCCAGCAGTGCCGCCCCTGTACAGGGCGGGCCAGATACGCAGTATTTT; cdr3_aa: CASSAAPVQGGPDTQYF; v_call: TRBV6-4; clone_size: NA; j_call: TRBJ2-3; d_call: NA
cdr3_nt: TGCGCCAGCAGTATCCAAGAGACCCAGTACTTC; cdr3_aa: CASSIQETQYF; v_call: TRBV4-1; clone_size: medium-sized; j_call: TRBJ2-5; d_call: NA
cdr3_nt: TGTGCCAGCTCGCGACTAGCGGGTTTCTCCTACGAGCAGTACTTC; cdr3_aa: CASSRLAGFSYEQYF; v_call: TRBV18; clone_size: few; j_call: TRBJ2-7; d_call: TRBD2
cdr3_nt: TGTGCCAGCTGGGGGGTGCCAGGCCAAGAGACCCAGTACTTC; cdr3_aa: CASWGVPGQETQYF; v_call: TRBV18; clone_size: NA; j_call: TRBJ2-5; d_call: NA
cdr3_nt: TGTGCCAGCAGCCTCGGGGGGGCTAATGAAAAACTGTTTTTT; cdr3_aa: CASSLGGANEKLFF; v_call: TRBV7-2; clone_size: few; j_call: TRBJ1-4; d_call: NA
cdr3_nt: TGCGCCAGCAGCTTGGACGGGGCAGATACGCAGTATTTT; cdr3_aa: CASSLDGADTQYF; v_call: TRBV5-1; clone_size: NA; j_call: TRBJ2-3; d_call: NA
cdr3_nt: TGTGCCAGCAACCGGGGACAGGGCGTTTCACCCCTCCACTTT; cdr3_aa: CASNRGQGVSPLHF; v_call: TRBV2; clone_size: few; j_call: TRBJ1-6; d_call: TRBD1
cdr3_nt: TGTGCCAGTAGTATGATCGGCAGGGTTGGATCTGGAAACACCATATATTTT; cdr3_aa: CASSMIGRVGSGNTIYF; v_call: TRBV19; clone_size: NA; j_call: TRBJ1-3; d_call: NA
cdr3_nt: TGCGCCAGCAGGTCGGGGGGGCAAGACAGCAATGAGCAGTTCTTC; cdr3_aa: CASRSGGQDSNEQFF; v_call: TRBV5-1; clone_size: NA; j_call: TRBJ2-1; d_call: TRBD2
cdr3_nt: TGTGCCAGCACCGCCTCTAGTTTATACAATGAGCAGTTCTTC; cdr3_aa: CASTASSLYNEQFF; v_call: TRBV9; clone_size: NA; j_call: TRBJ2-1; d_call: NA
cdr3_nt: TGTGCCAGCAGTGAATACCGGGACACCCCTGAAGCTTTCTTT; cdr3_aa: CASSEYRDTPEAFF; v_call: TRBV28; clone_size: NA; j_call: TRBJ1-1; d_call: NA
cdr3_nt: TGCGCCAGCAGTGAGGGACAGGGTAGTGAAAGCAATCAGCCCCAGCATTTT; cdr3_aa: CASSEGQGSESNQPQHF; v_call: TRBV5-1; clone_size: NA; j_call: TRBJ1-5; d_call: TRBD1
cdr3_nt: TGTGCCAGCAGAGACAGGGGGCAAACCAATCAGCCCCAGCATTTT; cdr3_aa: CASRDRGQTNQPQHF; v_call: TRBV19; clone_size: NA; j_call: TRBJ1-5; d_call: TRBD1
cdr3_nt: TGTGCCAGCAGCTTGTATCGGGACACCGGGGAGCTGTTTTTT; cdr3_aa: CASSLYRDTGELFF; v_call: TRBV7-3; clone_size: NA; j_call: TRBJ2-2; d_call: NA
cdr3_nt: TGTGCCAGCAGCTTAAGGGCTAGCTGGGCCGGGGAGCTGTTTTTT; cdr3_aa: CASSLRASWAGELFF; v_call: TRBV7-8; clone_size: NA; j_call: TRBJ2-2; d_call: NA
cdr3_nt: TGTGCCAGCACCACGCAAGGGACATTGAACACTGAAGCTTTCTTT; cdr3_aa: CASTTQGTLNTEAFF; v_call: TRBV11-1; clone_size: once; j_call: TRBJ1-1; d_call: NA